These T cell receptor beta chains were read from a single sample in a study of OX40 agonist ivuxolimab in advanced cancers. Profiled with immunoSEQ multiplex PCR; TCRdb holds only in-frame clones, not every one. The sample includes 56,000 or so clones, roughly 82% of them seen just once. Source: CD4+ or CD8+ T cells sorted from blood, taken in a trial of the OX40 agonist ivuxolimab. The receptor source for this set is an adult with an advanced solid tumor such as melanoma, head and neck, liver or kidney cancer. CDR3s leave out the opening cysteine and the closing phenylalanine or tryptophan.

V	J	CDR3
TRBV7-2	TRBJ1-5	ASSFYESNQPQH
TRBV4-1	TRBJ2-5	ASSQAPMRGQDQETQY
TRBV11-3	TRBJ2-1	ASSRYGPGPSSYNEQF
TRBV25-1	TRBJ2-3	ASSGSLSTDTQY
TRBV5-6	TRBJ2-4	ASSLGEVKNIQY
TRBV28	TRBJ2-2	ASRGVGTGYTGELF
TRBV9	TRBJ1-4	ASSTLQGSNEKLF
TRBV30	TRBJ2-1	AWSMGYNEQF
TRBV7-2	TRBJ1-2	ASSWDRAYGYT
TRBV9	TRBJ2-1	ASSVSLRENEQF
TRBV2	TRBJ1-1	ASSPRLNTEAF
TRBV9	TRBJ2-1	ASSVTLSSYNEQF
TRBV7-7	TRBJ2-7	ASSPNPTTSGFSYEQY
TRBV5-1	TRBJ2-3	ASSRDVGADTQY
TRBV4-1	TRBJ2-3	ASSQGQGDARAQY
TRBV28	TRBJ1-3	ASNGILSGNTIY
TRBV9	TRBJ2-7	ASSVTSGGFPYEQY
TRBV11-2	TRBJ1-2	ASSLDLTKNYGYT
TRBV7-7	TRBJ1-5	ASSLDSNQPQH
TRBV28	TRBJ1-2	ASSPDSRYGYT
TRBV11-3	TRBJ2-7	ASSLEHRTYEQY
TRBV2	TRBJ2-7	ASSEQPLYEQY
TRBV18	TRBJ2-7	ASSPTQVAYEQY
TRBV6-1	TRBJ2-4	ASSEDRGNIQY
TRBV7-9	TRBJ1-2	ASSLETRHGYT
TRBV6-5	TRBJ1-3	ASSRGWPGNTIY
TRBV19	TRBJ1-2	ASRERRGYT
TRBV30	TRBJ1-1	AWEILSGYTEAF
TRBV6-1	TRBJ2-3	ASRGLSTDTQY
TRBV5-6	TRBJ2-3	ASSSSVWEAQY
TRBV14	TRBJ2-3	ASSQGQVVNTQY
TRBV7-9	TRBJ2-3	ASSSSGGTDTQY
TRBV10-2	TRBJ1-1	ASSEDVNTEAF
TRBV7-3	TRBJ2-3	ASSLSRSTDMQY
TRBV7-8	TRBJ2-3	ASSSGLYTDTQY
TRBV7-6	TRBJ1-2	ASSLSGGGYT
TRBV5-1	TRBJ1-2	ASSISGALYGYT
TRBV2	TRBJ2-5	ATQRGGQETQY
TRBV27	TRBJ2-3	ASLRQGTDTQY
TRBV6-1	TRBJ1-2	ASRFGGEGYT
TRBV7-2	TRBJ1-1	ASSPVGVSTEAF